These 5 T cell receptor beta chains were sequenced from one sample in a study of blood T cells in healthy people across ages (dated by TCRdb to the mid-2010s). Libraries came from 5' RACE. Sequencing used an Illumina HiSeq 2500. A second PCR of about 6 to 11 cycles was run with a J-beta primer mix and a sample-barcoded 5' primer. The public sequencing data were trimmed at Q25 with fastp and processed into clonotypes with MiXCR by TCRdb, which kept only in-frame beta chains. Duplicate CDR3 protein sequences are folded into a single record with the most common DNA and genes. The sample table lists fewer than 800,000 distinct CDR3 sequences, around 48% of them with a count of one. In total, the top ten clones hold under 35% of the sample. The sample was blood. Receptors originate from a woman aged 60-75 years in good health.

This clonotype was observed a few times. The chain is built from TRBV7-2 and TRBJ2-7, with 9 bases aligning to TRBD2. The CDR3 length is 15 residues. Germline values: CDR1 SGHTA, CDR2 FQGNSA. Unmatched junction bases numbered 7, after V lost 5 bases and J lost 2 bases. The CDR3 protein is CASSVEVAGAYEQYF. CDR3 sequence (DNA): TGTGCCAGCAGCGTCGAGGTAGCGGGAGCCTACGAGCAGTACTTC.

In this sample, this clonotype turned up a few times. The chain uses TRBV24-1 and TRBJ2-5; 10 bases map to TRBD2. The V gene's germline CDR1 is KGHDR and CDR2 SFDVKD. Unmatched junction bases numbered 9, after V lost 2 bases and J lost 1 base. The CDR3 is made up of 18 amino acids. This CDR3 is CATSDSSLSGRFQETQYF. The CDR3 bases are TGTGCCACCAGTGATTCTTCCCTTAGCGGGAGGTTCCAAGAGACCCAGTACTTC.

The chain recombines TRBV25-1 with TRBJ2-1; 10 bases agree with TRBD2. Germline V gene data show CDR1 as MGHDK and CDR2 as SYGVNS. Trimming at V came to 4 bases and at J to 9 bases, leaving 6 bases not matched to a gene. The CDR3 covers 14 residues. CDR3 coding DNA: TGTGCCAGCAGTGGCCATGGACTAGCGGTTGAGCAGTTCTTC. Its translation: CASSGHGLAVEQFF.

This clonotype was observed a handful of times. This chain links TRBV7-2 with TRBJ1-2, with a weak D call TRBD1 (6 bases). CDR1 and CDR2 (germline): SGHTA, FQGNSA. The V and J ends lost 4 bases and 2 bases respectively, with 14 bases between them. The CDR3 length is 15 residues. Written as DNA, the CDR3 is TGTGCCAGCAGCTCCTCCGGGACATCAAACTATGGCTACACCTTC. It specifies CASSSSGTSNYGYTF.

V and J are TRBV6-1 and TRBJ2-3; weak D call: TRBD1 (5 bases). This CDR3 comprises 16 residues. V was trimmed by 2 bases and J by 0 bases, leaving 12 bases between them. Germline CDR1 MNHNS, CDR2 SASEGT. The CDR3 DNA is TGTGCCAGCAGTGAAAGCGACAGAGCTAGCACAGATACGCAGTATTTT. This translates into CASSESDRASTDTQYF.